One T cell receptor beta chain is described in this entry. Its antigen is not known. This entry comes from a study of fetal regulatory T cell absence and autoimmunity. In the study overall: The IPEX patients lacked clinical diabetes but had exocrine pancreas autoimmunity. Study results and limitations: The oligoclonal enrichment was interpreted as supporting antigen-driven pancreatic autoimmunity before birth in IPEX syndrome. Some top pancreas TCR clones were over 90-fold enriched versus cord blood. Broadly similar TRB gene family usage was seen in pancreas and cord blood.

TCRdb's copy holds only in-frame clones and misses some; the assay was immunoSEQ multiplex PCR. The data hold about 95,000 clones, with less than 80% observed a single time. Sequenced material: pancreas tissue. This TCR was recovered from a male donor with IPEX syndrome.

CDR3 in amino acids: CASSYLWLAGETYEQYF. The CDR3, as DNA: TGTGCCAGCAGCTACCTCTGGCTAGCGGGGGAAACCTACGAGCAGTACTTC. The rearrangement links TRBV7-2 to TRBJ2-7; TRBD2 matches 10 bases. Looked up from germline, CDR1 is SGHTA and CDR2 is FQGNSA. J was trimmed by 2 bases and V by 4 bases; bases with no gene match: 11. The CDR3 is 17 residues long. The complete variable domain, with remaining parts taken from reference TRBV7-2 and TRBJ2-7, reads GAGVSQSPSNKVTEKGKDVELRCDPISGHTALYWYRQSLGQGLEFLIYFQGNSAPDKSGLPSDRFSAERTGGSVSTLTIQRTQQEDSAVYLCASSYLWLAGETYEQYFGPGTRLTVT.